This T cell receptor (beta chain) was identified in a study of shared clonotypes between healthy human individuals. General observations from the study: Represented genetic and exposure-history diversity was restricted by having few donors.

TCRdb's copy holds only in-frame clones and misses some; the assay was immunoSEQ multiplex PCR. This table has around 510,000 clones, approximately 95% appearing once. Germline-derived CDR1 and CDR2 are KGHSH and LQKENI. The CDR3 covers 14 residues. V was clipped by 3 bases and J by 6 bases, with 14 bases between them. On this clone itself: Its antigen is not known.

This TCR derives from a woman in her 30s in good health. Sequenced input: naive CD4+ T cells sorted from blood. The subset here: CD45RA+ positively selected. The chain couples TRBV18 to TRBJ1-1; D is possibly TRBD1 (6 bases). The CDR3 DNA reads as TGTGCCAGCTCACCTAATACAGGGAAGCCTGAAGCTTTCTTT. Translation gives CASSPNTGKPEAFF.